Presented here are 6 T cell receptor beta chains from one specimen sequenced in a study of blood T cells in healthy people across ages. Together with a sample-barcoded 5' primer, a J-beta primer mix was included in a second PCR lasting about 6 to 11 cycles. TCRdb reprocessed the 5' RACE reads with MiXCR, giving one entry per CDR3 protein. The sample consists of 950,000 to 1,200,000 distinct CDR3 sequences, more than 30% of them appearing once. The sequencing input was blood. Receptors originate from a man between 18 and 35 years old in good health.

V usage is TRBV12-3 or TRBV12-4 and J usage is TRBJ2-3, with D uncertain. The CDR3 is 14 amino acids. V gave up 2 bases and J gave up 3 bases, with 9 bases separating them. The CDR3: CASSLLVGTDTQYF. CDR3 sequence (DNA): TGTGCCAGCAGTTTATTGGTCGGGACAGATACGCAGTATTTT.

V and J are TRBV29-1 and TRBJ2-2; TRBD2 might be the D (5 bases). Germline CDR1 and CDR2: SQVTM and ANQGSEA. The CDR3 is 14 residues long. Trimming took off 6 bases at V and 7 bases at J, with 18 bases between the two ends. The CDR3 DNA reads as TGCAGCGTGACTACTGGGCGGGCGGACGGGGAGCTGTTTTTT. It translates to CSVTTGRADGELFF.

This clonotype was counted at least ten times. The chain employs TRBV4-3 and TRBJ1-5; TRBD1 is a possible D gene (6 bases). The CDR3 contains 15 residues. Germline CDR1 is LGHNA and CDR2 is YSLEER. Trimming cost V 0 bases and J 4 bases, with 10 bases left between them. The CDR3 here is CASSQDRGRNQPQHF. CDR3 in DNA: TGCGCCAGCAGCCAAGATCGGGGGCGGAATCAGCCCCAGCATTTT.

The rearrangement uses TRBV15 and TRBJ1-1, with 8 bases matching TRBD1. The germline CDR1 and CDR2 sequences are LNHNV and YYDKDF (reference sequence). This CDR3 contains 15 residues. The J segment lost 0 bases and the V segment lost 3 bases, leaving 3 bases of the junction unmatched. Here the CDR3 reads CATSSMGQVNTEAFF. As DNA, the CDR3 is TGTGCCACCAGCAGTATGGGACAGGTGAACACTGAAGCTTTCTTT.

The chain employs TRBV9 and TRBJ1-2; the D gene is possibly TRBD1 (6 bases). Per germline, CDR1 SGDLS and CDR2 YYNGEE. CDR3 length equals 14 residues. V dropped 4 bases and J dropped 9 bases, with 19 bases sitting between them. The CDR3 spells CASSTQSGGWCYTF. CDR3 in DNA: TGTGCCAGCAGCACCCAATCGGGGGGCTGGTGCTACACCTTC.

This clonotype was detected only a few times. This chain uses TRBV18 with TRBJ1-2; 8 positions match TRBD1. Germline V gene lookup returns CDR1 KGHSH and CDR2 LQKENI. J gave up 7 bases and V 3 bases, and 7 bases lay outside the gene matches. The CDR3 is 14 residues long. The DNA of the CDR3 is TGTGCCAGCTCACCTGGACAGGGTCTAGGTGGCTACACCTTC. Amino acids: CASSPGQGLGGYTF.